Following are 23 T cell receptor beta chains from one sample sequenced in a study of chemoradiotherapy in HPV16-positive cancers. Data came from immunoSEQ multiplex PCR; TCRdb stores just in-frame clones and leaves some out. The sample lists some 16,000 clones; roughly 79% were seen once. The specimen was collected from a patient who underwent chemoradiotherapy. The receptors were gathered from a human donor with HPV-associated anogenital cancer.

The chain joins TRBV30 to TRBJ2-7; 7 bases match TRBD2. Germline lookup yields CDR1 GTSNPN and CDR2 SVGIG (reference sequence). The CDR3 length is 15 residues. With V trimmed by 0 bases and J by 4 bases, 9 bases remained unmatched. CDR3 sequence (DNA): TGTGCCTGGAGTGTATTCCGGGGGGTCGTGTACGAGCAGTACTTC. This encodes CAWSVFRGVVYEQYF. Using reference TRBV30 and TRBJ2-7 for the parts outside the CDR3, the full variable domain is SQTIHQWPATLVQPVGSPLSLECTVEGTSNPNLYWYRQAAGRGLQLLFYSVGIGQISSEVPQNLSASRPQDRQFILSSKKLLLSDSGFYLCAWSVFRGVVYEQYFGPGTRLTVT.

The count of this clone is one. The CDR3 nucleotides read TGTGCCAGCAGCTCAGAGCGGGGGGTCTACGAGCAGTACTTC. Translation: CASSSERGVYEQYF. The J gene is TRBJ2-7, the V gene TRBV7-6; 9 bases map to TRBD2. The V gene's germline CDR1 is SGHVS and CDR2 FNYEAQ. After removal of 4 bases from V and 3 bases from J, the junction contained 4 bases not matched to a gene. The CDR3 loop spans 14 amino acids.

V and J are TRBV14 and TRBJ1-2; 8 bases line up with TRBD1. CDR1 is SGHDN, CDR2 FVKESK, per germline. The V segment lost 0 bases and the J segment 4 bases; nucleotides outside the gene matches: 10. The CDR3 length is 17 residues. The CDR3 DNA follows: TGTGCCAGCAGCCAAGATATCAGGGGGCCAACTACCTATGGCTACACCTTC. Encoded protein: CASSQDIRGPTTYGYTF. The full variable domain, with the rest looked up from reference TRBV14 and TRBJ1-2, is EAGVTQFPSHSVIEKGQTVTLRCDPISGHDNLYWYRRVMGKEIKFLLHFVKESKQDESGMPNNRFLAERTGGTYSTLKVQPAELEDSGVYFCASSQDIRGPTTYGYTFGSGTRLTVV.

This clone came up a few times. The chain couples TRBV19 to TRBJ1-5; a weak D match, TRBD1 (6 bases). Germline lookup yields CDR1 LNHDA and CDR2 SQIVND (reference sequence). This CDR3 spans 13 amino acids. V was pared by 8 bases and J by 10 bases, with 18 bases between. CDR3 amino acids: CASGVDSRGPQHF. In nucleotides, the CDR3 is TGTGCCAGTGGGGTGGACAGTCGGGGACCCCAGCATTTT.

The chain links TRBV9 to TRBJ2-1, with TRBD1 matching over 9 bases. V lost 0 bases to trimming and J lost 9 bases; unmatched junction nucleotides: 4. Germline loops: CDR1 SGDLS, CDR2 YYNGEE. The CDR3 is 14 residues long. CDR3 sequence (DNA): TGTGCCAGCAGCGTAGTACAGGGGGCAGGTGAGCAGTTCTTC. Its translation is CASSVVQGAGEQFF.

The J gene is TRBJ2-3, the V gene TRBV7-9; TRBD2 matches 8 bases. Trimming removed 4 bases from V and 3 bases from J; junction bases left unmatched: 12. CDR3 length: 17 amino acids. Per the germline V gene, CDR1 is SEHNR and CDR2 is FQNEAQ (reference sequence). CDR3 sequence (DNA): TGTGCCAGCAGCTCCCCAGCTTCGGGGGGGCTAACAGATACGCAGTATTTT. Translation gives CASSSPASGGLTDTQYF.

The chain uses TRBV7-6 and TRBJ2-5, with D maybe TRBD2 (6 bases). Trimming stripped 2 bases from V and 0 bases from J, with 10 bases between. Germline CDR1 SGHVS, CDR2 FNYEAQ. The CDR3 runs to 15 residues. The CDR3 is CASSLPAGNQETQYF. The CDR3 coding sequence is TGTGCCAGCAGCTTACCGGCGGGGAACCAAGAGACCCAGTACTTC.

This clone was seen only a few times. The chain combines TRBV11-1 with TRBJ1-1; no definite D call. Trimming removed 2 bases at V and 3 bases at J, with 10 bases between. Germline CDR1 reads SGHAT; CDR2 reads FQDESV (reference sequence). The CDR3 consists of 14 residues. The CDR3, as DNA: TGTGCCAGCAGCTTATGGGAGAGGGACACTGAAGCTTTCTTT. It codes for CASSLWERDTEAFF.

V and J are TRBV19 and TRBJ2-2; no definite D call. Looked up from germline, CDR1 is LNHDA and CDR2 is SQIVND (reference sequence). The CDR3 is 13 residues long. The V end lost 8 bases, the J end lost 6 bases, and 13 bases lay between the germline ends. This CDR3 is CASSLDGPGELFF. The CDR3 region has the DNA TGTGCCAGTTCCCTCGACGGGCCCGGGGAGCTGTTTTTT.

This clone was seen just once. The rearrangement links TRBV28 to TRBJ2-7; 10 bases match TRBD2. Unmatched junction bases numbered 4, after V lost 5 bases and J lost 6 bases. Germline lookup yields CDR1 MDHEN and CDR2 SYDVKM. This CDR3 spans 13 amino acids. The CDR3: CASSTRLAGEQYF. The CDR3 DNA follows: TGTGCCAGCAGTACAAGACTAGCGGGCGAGCAGTACTTC.

The V call is TRBV11-2, the J call TRBJ2-7, with D possibly matching TRBD1 (5 bases). Germline CDR1 is SGHAT and CDR2 is FQNNGV. The CDR3 runs to 13 residues. V was pared by 4 bases and J by 0 bases, with 7 bases between. The CDR3 spells CASSSGISYEQYF. The CDR3 nucleotides are TGTGCCAGCAGCTCAGGGATCTCCTACGAGCAGTACTTC.

The V and J genes are TRBV6-6 and TRBJ1-5; a weak D match, TRBD1 (5 bases). The CDR3 totals 15 residues. Trimming left V 3 bases short and J 4 bases short, with 13 bases between. The germline gives CDR1 MNHNY, CDR2 SVGAGI (reference sequence). The CDR3 spells CASSYLGVGNQPQHF. The CDR3 region has the DNA TGTGCCAGCAGTTATTTGGGGGTTGGAAATCAGCCCCAGCATTTT.

The V gene is TRBV7-9, the J gene TRBJ2-7, with TRBD1 matching 9 bases. Losses at the gene ends were 3 bases for V and 5 bases for J; bases not matched to a gene: 8. The length of the CDR3 is 15 residues. Germline-derived CDR1 and CDR2 are SEHNR and FQNEAQ (reference sequence). The CDR3: CASSLRGQGRDEQYF. CDR3 bases: TGTGCCAGCAGCTTGAGGGGACAGGGAAGGGACGAGCAGTACTTC. The full variable domain, in which reference TRBV7-9 and TRBJ2-7 provide the parts outside the CDR3, is DTGVSQNPRHKITKRGQNVTFRCDPISEHNRLYWYRQTLGQGPEFLTYFQNEAQLEKSRLLSDRFSAERPKGSFSTLEIQRTEQGDSAMYLCASSLRGQGRDEQYFGPGTRLTVT.

This sequence joins TRBV4-2 and TRBJ1-2, with 11 bases that match TRBD1. V lost 1 base to trimming and J lost 8 bases; unmatched junction nucleotides: 3. Germline-derived CDR1 and CDR2 are LGHNA and YNFKEQ. The CDR3 sequence is 14 residues long. In DNA form, the CDR3 reads TGTGCCAGCAGCCAAGTAGGGACAGGGGGAGGCTACACCTTC. It encodes CASSQVGTGGGYTF.

J is TRBJ1-3 and V is TRBV4-3; a possible D gene is TRBD1 (6 bases). The germline V and J ends were trimmed by 0 bases and 3 bases, with 6 bases remaining between them. CDR1 is LGHNA, CDR2 YSLEER, per germline. This CDR3 region has 14 residues. The CDR3 sequence: CASSQDRGGNTIYF. The CDR3 DNA is TGCGCCAGCAGCCAAGACAGGGGTGGAAACACCATATATTTT.

CDR3 sequence reads: CASSKAGYGYTF. CDR3 nucleotide sequence: TGTGCCAGCAGCAAAGCCGGCTATGGCTACACCTTC. The chain couples TRBV21-1 to TRBJ1-2. TRBV21-1 is termed a pseudogene. The CDR3 has 12 amino acids.

Here the CDR3 reads CASSLVVQETQYF. Here the CDR3 DNA reads TGTGCCAGCAGCTTAGTAGTCCAAGAGACCCAGTACTTC. This chain uses TRBV7-2 with TRBJ2-5; D is undetermined. CDR3 length: 13 amino acids. Trimming stripped 1 base from V and 1 base from J, with 4 bases between. Germline V gene lookup returns CDR1 SGHTA and CDR2 FQGNSA.

This chain connects TRBV5-1 to TRBJ1-1; no reliable D call. The germline V gene encodes CDR1 SGHRS and CDR2 YFSETQ. The germline V and J ends were trimmed by 3 bases and 7 bases, with 13 bases remaining between them. This CDR3 region has 13 residues. The CDR3 DNA reads TGCGCCAGCAGCTCCGGCCGAGAGTTTGAAGCTTTCTTT. Encoded protein: CASSSGREFEAFF.

This clone has a handful of counts. The genes are TRBV4-3 and TRBJ2-3; 11 nucleotides line up with TRBD2. The length of the CDR3 is 16 residues. V gave up 4 bases and J gave up 5 bases; unmatched junction bases: 8. CDR1 and CDR2 (germline): LGHNA, YSLEER. The chain's CDR3 is CASSPIRTSGLDTQYF. As DNA, the CDR3 is TGCGCCAGCAGCCCAATTCGGACTAGCGGGTTAGATACGCAGTATTTT.

The V and J genes are TRBV7-9 and TRBJ2-5; D may be TRBD2 (5 bases). The V end was cut by 5 bases, the J end by 4 bases, with 14 bases between. The CDR3 totals 14 residues. Germline CDR1 SEHNR, CDR2 FQNEAQ (reference sequence). CDR3 nucleotide sequence: TGTGCCAGCAGCCGGGGATTTTCATCAGAGACCCAGTACTTC. Its protein is CASSRGFSSETQYF.

The chain employs TRBV28 and TRBJ1-4; 11 nucleotides match TRBD1. From germline, CDR1 is MDHEN and CDR2 SYDVKM. After removal of 5 bases from V and 0 bases from J, the junction contained 5 bases not matched to a gene. CDR3 size: 17 residues. CDR3 DNA sequence: TGTGCCAGCAGTACACCGGGACAGGGGGCAACTAATGAAAAACTGTTTTTT. It translates to CASSTPGQGATNEKLFF.

This rearrangement joins TRBV5-4 to TRBJ2-7; TRBD2 matches at 7 bases. The CDR3 covers 16 residues. Per germline, CDR1 SGHNT and CDR2 YYREEE (reference sequence). V was pared by 2 bases and J by 0 bases, with 8 bases of the junction left unmatched. The CDR3 bases are TGTGCCAGCAGCTTCTGGGGGGGGACGGTCTCCTACGAGCAGTACTTC. Translating gives CASSFWGGTVSYEQYF.

The genes are TRBV4-1 and TRBJ2-1; TRBD2 is a possible D gene (6 bases). The CDR3 extends over 14 amino acids. V dropped 0 bases and J dropped 6 bases, with 9 bases sitting between them. Germline V gene data show CDR1 as MGHRA and CDR2 as YSYEKL. Here the CDR3 DNA reads TGCGCCAGCAGCCAAGACCCGACTAGCAATGAGCAGTTCTTC. Protein sequence: CASSQDPTSNEQFF.